The 30 T cell receptor beta chains below come from one sample, sequenced in a study of blood T cell repertoires in COVID-19. TCRdb keeps only in-frame clones here, not all; method: immunoSEQ multiplex PCR. Among 200,000 or so clones listed, approximately 90% were seen once. Specimen: peripheral blood. The receptors were gathered from a man aged 30-40 years with COVID-19, enrolled during active disease.

This sequence joins TRBV5-6 and TRBJ1-4, with 7 positions matching TRBD1. The germline V gene has CDR1 SGHDT and CDR2 YYEEEE. This CDR3 region has 14 residues. The trim removed 2 bases at V and 3 bases at J, leaving 1 base unmatched. DNA for the CDR3: TGTGCCAGCAGCTTCGACAGGGCTAATGAAAAACTGTTTTTT. This translates into CASSFDRANEKLFF.

The chain combines TRBV7-2 with TRBJ2-7, with 7 bases matching TRBD1. Germline V gene sequence: CDR1 SGHTA, CDR2 FQGNSA. V shed 5 bases and J 5 bases; nucleotides not matched to a gene: 9. The CDR3 consists of 14 residues. The CDR3, as DNA: TGTGCCAGCAGCCCCACCCGGGACAGCCACGAGCAGTACTTC. Amino acids: CASSPTRDSHEQYF.

This chain connects TRBV21-1 to TRBJ1-5; no DNA check was done on the table's D call, TRBD1. TRBV21-1 is a documented pseudogene. This CDR3 has 15 residues. The CDR3 loop reads CASSTLLNRFRAQHF. The DNA for the CDR3 is TGTGCCAGCAGCACACTCCTTAACAGGTTCAGGGCCCAGCATTTT.

The genes are TRBV6-5 and TRBJ1-6; no firm D call. Germline values: CDR1 MNHEY, CDR2 SVGAGI. This CDR3 comprises 14 residues. V lost 2 bases and J 8 bases, leaving 10 bases between the germline ends. CDR3 coding DNA: TGTGCCAGCAGTTACCGGGTAGGAGATTCACCCCTCCACTTT. It specifies CASSYRVGDSPLHF.

This clone was found once. V usage is TRBV5-4 and J usage is TRBJ2-7, with 11 bases fitting TRBD1. Germline assignment: CDR1 SGHNT and CDR2 YYREEE (reference sequence). The ends lost 3 bases at V and 5 bases at J; junction bases unmatched: 7. CDR3 length equals 15 residues. This CDR3 is CASSSRTGGWDEQYF. In DNA, the CDR3 is TGTGCCAGCAGCTCGAGGACAGGGGGCTGGGACGAGCAGTACTTC.

The chain is built from TRBV9 and TRBJ2-7, with 8 bases aligning to TRBD1. The CDR3 has 14 residues. Germline trimming cut 0 bases from V and 4 bases from J; bases unmatched to any gene: 3. Germline CDR1 reads SGDLS; CDR2 reads YYNGEE. CDR3: CASSVADRGYEQYF. The DNA of the CDR3 is TGTGCCAGCAGCGTAGCAGACAGGGGATACGAGCAGTACTTC.

The CDR3 DNA reads TGTGCCAGCAGCCTGGACGGACCGCGGACTGGTTATGGCTACACCTTC. It codes for CASSLDGPRTGYGYTF. The chain recombines TRBV7-9 with TRBJ1-2; no reliable D call. The V and J ends lost 5 bases and 5 bases respectively, with 21 bases between them. Per the germline V gene, CDR1 is SEHNR and CDR2 is FQNEAQ (reference sequence). This CDR3 spans 16 amino acids.

The V call is TRBV28, the J call TRBJ2-7; possible D gene TRBD1, 6 bases. Germline V lookup: CDR1 MDHEN, CDR2 SYDVKM. CDR3 length equals 14 residues. The ends were cut back, 5 bases at V and 3 bases at J, with 14 bases in the middle. The CDR3 reads CASSRTVVNYEQYF. CDR3 coding DNA: TGTGCCAGCAGTCGGACAGTTGTGAACTACGAGCAGTACTTC.

The chain couples TRBV28 to TRBJ2-7; 11 nucleotides match TRBD2. There are 15 residues in the CDR3. Trimming at V came to 8 bases and at J to 1 base, leaving 7 bases not matched to a gene. Germline assignment: CDR1 MDHEN and CDR2 SYDVKM. The chain's CDR3 is CASGIAGGPSYEQYF. In DNA, the CDR3 is TGTGCCAGCGGTATAGCGGGAGGGCCGTCCTACGAGCAGTACTTC.

The rearrangement links TRBV28 to TRBJ1-5; 9 bases fit TRBD1. CDR3 length: 15 residues. Unmatched junction bases numbered 8, after V lost 6 bases and J lost 5 bases. The germline V gene encodes CDR1 MDHEN and CDR2 SYDVKM. The CDR3 protein is CASSTLQGAYQPQHF. CDR3 DNA: TGTGCCAGCAGCACCTTACAGGGGGCCTATCAGCCCCAGCATTTT.

This chain uses TRBV3-1 (or the pseudogene TRBV3-2) with TRBJ2-1; TRBD1 matches 10 bases. Germline loops: CDR1 LGHDT, CDR2 YNNKEL (reference sequence). The CDR3 length is 15 residues. V trimming: 1 base; J trimming: 8 bases; junction bases outside the gene matches: 5. CDR3 sequence reads: CASSQGQGALDEQFF. CDR3 nucleotides: TGTGCCAGCAGCCAAGGACAGGGGGCTCTGGATGAGCAGTTCTTC.

The CDR3 nucleotides are TGTGCCAGCAGCCAACACCGGGCTGCGGGAGAGCAGTTCTTC. It yields the protein CASSQHRAAGEQFF. The rearrangement joins TRBV14 to TRBJ2-1, with a tentative D call TRBD2 (6 bases). There are 14 residues in the CDR3. Germline assignment: CDR1 SGHDN and CDR2 FVKESK. Trimming pared 2 bases from V and 10 bases from J, leaving 15 bases between.

The V and J genes are TRBV27 and TRBJ1-2; maybe TRBD1 (6 bases). The CDR3 length is 17 residues. Germline CDR1 MNHEY, CDR2 SMNVEV (reference sequence). The V gene lost 3 bases and the J gene lost 2 bases, with 19 bases spanning the gap. The CDR3: CASSFRPPTGGNYGYTF. The CDR3 nucleotides read TGTGCCAGCAGTTTCCGCCCTCCGACAGGTGGGAACTATGGCTACACCTTC.

The V gene is TRBV24-1, the J gene TRBJ2-7; D is possibly TRBD1 (5 bases). The CDR3 spans 15 residues. In germline, CDR1 is KGHDR, CDR2 SFDVKD. Trimming took off 4 bases at V and 4 bases at J, with 16 bases between the two ends. The CDR3 bases are TGTGCCACCAGTGACCGAAGATGGACACATTACGAGCAGTACTTC. Protein sequence: CATSDRRWTHYEQYF.

The chain combines TRBV3-1 (or the pseudogene TRBV3-2) with TRBJ1-1; D is ambiguous. In germline, CDR1 is LGHDT, CDR2 YNNKEL (reference sequence). This CDR3 spans 13 amino acids. Trimming left V 4 bases short and J 1 base short, with 7 bases between. The CDR3, as DNA: TGTGCCAGCAGCCGAACAGAGAACACTGAAGCTTTCTTT. It specifies CASSRTENTEAFF.

This chain links TRBV28 with TRBJ2-7, with 8 nucleotides matching TRBD1. After removal of 3 bases from V and 3 bases from J, the junction contained 7 bases not matched to a gene. The CDR3 loop spans 15 amino acids. Germline V gives CDR1 MDHEN, CDR2 SYDVKM. The CDR3 loop is CASSFSGTGLYEQYF. The DNA for the CDR3 is TGTGCCAGCAGTTTTTCCGGGACAGGCCTCTACGAGCAGTACTTC.

The V gene is TRBV7-6, the J gene TRBJ2-7; the D gene is possibly TRBD2 (6 bases). The V gene's germline CDR1 is SGHVS and CDR2 FNYEAQ. This CDR3 spans 16 amino acids. Between the trimmed V and J ends, which lost 0 bases and 1 base, there was a span of 13 bases. The CDR3 DNA follows: TGTGCCAGCAGCTTAGCGGTCCCGGGAGAGTCCTACGAGCAGTACTTC. This gives the protein CASSLAVPGESYEQYF.

The V gene is TRBV6-5, the J gene TRBJ2-7, with 7 bases identical to TRBD2. CDR1 MNHEY and CDR2 SVGAGI come from the germline V gene. Germline trimming cut 6 bases from V and 4 bases from J; bases unmatched to any gene: 9. This CDR3 is 14 amino acids long. The CDR3 DNA reads as TGTGCCAGCAGCACCAGCGGGATACGGTACGAGCAGTACTTC. Translated: CASSTSGIRYEQYF.

This clone has only a few counts. V is TRBV5-5 and J is TRBJ1-2; a possible D gene is TRBD1 (6 bases). Deletions cut 7 bases from V and 4 bases from J, with 17 bases between. CDR3 length: 14 residues. CDR1 is SGHKS, CDR2 YYEKEE, per germline (reference sequence). The CDR3 spells CASGIQGQFYGYTF. The CDR3 DNA reads TGTGCCAGCGGAATACAGGGACAATTCTATGGCTACACCTTC.

The CDR3 loop reads CASSQDISTGRRGGYTF. The CDR3, as DNA: TGCGCCAGCAGCCAAGATATTTCGACAGGGAGACGAGGAGGCTACACCTTC. The V call is TRBV4-1, the J call TRBJ1-2; 7 nucleotides agree with TRBD1. The V segment lost 0 bases and the J segment 8 bases; nucleotides outside the gene matches: 15. This CDR3 is built from 17 residues. Germline V gives CDR1 MGHRA, CDR2 YSYEKL.

The V call is TRBV11-2, the J call TRBJ1-1, with D perhaps matching TRBD1 (6 bases). V shed 5 bases and J shed 0 bases, with 13 bases lying between them. CDR1 and CDR2 (germline): SGHAT, FQNNGV. The CDR3 is made up of 15 amino acids. This chain's CDR3 is CASSDTGSLNTEAFF. The CDR3 coding sequence is TGTGCCAGCAGCGATACAGGGTCTTTGAACACTGAAGCTTTCTTT. Variable domain in full (rest from reference TRBV11-2 and TRBJ1-1): EAGVAQSPRYKIIEKRQSVAFWCNPISGHATLYWYQQILGQGPKLLIQFQNNGVVDDSQLPKDRFSAERLKGVDSTLKIQPAKLEDSAVYLCASSDTGSLNTEAFFGQGTRLTVV.

The CDR3 DNA reads TGTGCCAGCAGGGGGACAGGGTGGGGATCTGGAAACACCATATATTTT. Protein: CASRGTGWGSGNTIYF. The chain links TRBV27 to TRBJ1-3; 9 bases agree with TRBD1. Per the germline V gene, CDR1 is MNHEY and CDR2 is SMNVEV (reference sequence). The CDR3 contains 16 residues. With V trimmed by 6 bases and J by 1 base, 7 bases remained unmatched.

The chain is built from TRBV7-9 and TRBJ1-2, with 8 bases that match TRBD1. With 5 bases clipped from V and 8 bases from J, the junction kept 7 bases outside the gene matches. CDR3 length: 13 amino acids. Germline lookup yields CDR1 SEHNR and CDR2 FQNEAQ (reference sequence). Written as DNA, the CDR3 is TGTGCCAGCAGCCTGACAGGGGTGGACGGCTACACCTTC. Translating gives CASSLTGVDGYTF.

The V gene is TRBV2, the J gene TRBJ1-2; no reliable D call. Trimming shortened V by 1 base and J by 4 bases, and 13 bases separated the two germline ends. From germline, CDR1 is SNHLY and CDR2 FYNNEI. The CDR3 has 15 residues. As DNA, the CDR3 is TGTGCCAGCAGTGAAGGCAGCCAGCGTCCCTATGGCTACACCTTC. Translating gives CASSEGSQRPYGYTF.

This rearrangement joins TRBV9 to TRBJ2-2, with 10 nucleotides matching TRBD1. CDR1 SGDLS and CDR2 YYNGEE come from the germline V gene. V lost 0 bases to trimming and J lost 5 bases; unmatched junction nucleotides: 10. The CDR3 has 18 amino acids. CDR3 amino acids: CASSVGLGTGEVTGELFF. DNA for the CDR3: TGTGCCAGCAGCGTAGGTCTCGGGACAGGGGAAGTAACCGGGGAGCTGTTTTTT.

The chain links TRBV15 to TRBJ2-3, with D perhaps TRBD2 (6 bases). Germline V gene sequence: CDR1 LNHNV, CDR2 YYDKDF (reference sequence). V lost 8 bases and J lost 6, with 18 bases in between. This CDR3 has 14 residues. The CDR3 loop reads CATSPGLSSDTQYF. The CDR3 DNA reads TGTGCCACCTCCCCAGGACTATCATCCGATACGCAGTATTTT.

V gene TRBV20-1 combines with J gene TRBJ1-5; D is uncertain. This CDR3 region has 15 residues. Trimming took off 3 bases at V and 15 bases at J, with 27 bases between the two ends. Germline CDR1 is DFQATT and CDR2 is SNEGSKA (reference sequence). This CDR3 reads CSASPEFESARLLHF. DNA for the CDR3: TGCAGTGCTAGTCCCGAGTTCGAGAGCGCCCGATTGTTGCATTTT.

V gene TRBV13 combines with J gene TRBJ2-7, with a possible D match to TRBD1 (6 bases). V was cut by 4 bases and J by 9 bases, with 19 bases left in between. Germline assignment: CDR1 PRHDT and CDR2 FYEKMQ (reference sequence). The CDR3 consists of 14 residues. CDR3 loop: CASSSSGTPGWQYF. The CDR3 DNA reads TGTGCCAGCAGCTCTTCCGGGACACCGGGGTGGCAGTACTTC.

The chain employs TRBV9 and TRBJ2-7, with 8 positions matching TRBD1. Unmatched junction bases numbered 8, after V lost 0 bases and J lost 3 bases. CDR1 SGDLS and CDR2 YYNGEE come from the germline V gene. CDR3 length: 16 amino acids. Here the CDR3 reads CASSVDWTGPIYEQYF. The CDR3 bases are TGTGCCAGCAGCGTAGATTGGACAGGGCCGATCTACGAGCAGTACTTC.

The rearrangement links TRBV7-2 to TRBJ1-6; D gene ambiguous. The CDR3 loop spans 15 amino acids. The ends were cut back, 1 base at V and 5 bases at J, with 9 bases in the middle. The germline CDR1 and CDR2 sequences are SGHTA and FQGNSA. The CDR3 sequence is CASSLVITDNSPLHF. CDR3 in DNA: TGTGCCAGCAGCTTAGTTATAACTGATAATTCACCCCTCCACTTT.